Given below is one T cell receptor (beta chain) in context. The junction differs from germline at one of its ends, possibly a read error. The sample is drawn from a study of identical twins. Healthy Caucasians were all of the donors. TCRdb used MiXCR to reprocess the 5' RACE reads, holding one entry per CDR3 protein. Among 600,000 to 800,000 distinct CDR3 sequences listed, over 20% were seen once. The CDR3 is made up of 15 amino acids. Per germline, CDR1 SGHTA and CDR2 FQGNSA. This sample was also put to use in a study of T cells expressing NK-cell markers.

The sequenced sample was PBMCs. This sequence was found in a woman under 30 in good health. This chain connects TRBV7-2 to TRBJ2-7; TRBD2 matches 7 bases. CDR3 sequence reads: CASSFLGEGTYERYF. The DNA for the CDR3 is TGTGCCAGCAGCTTTCTGGGGGAGGGAACCTACGAGCGGTACTTC. The variable domain in full, with the rest retrieved from reference TRBV7-2 and TRBJ2-7, is GAGVSQSPSNKVTEKGKDVELRCDPISGHTALYWYRQSLGQGLEFLIYFQGNSAPDKSGLPSDRFSAERTGGSVSTLTIQRTQQEDSAVYLCASSFLGEGTYERYFGPGTRLTVT.